This TCR beta chain was captured by sequencing in a study of T cell responses to AZD1222 COVID-19 vaccine. General observations from the study: Spike was spanned by vaccine-associated CD4 TCRs, which were dominant at 160-218 and 743-854. Donors, mostly white British, included more females; clonal diversity was possibly underestimated.

The table came from immunoSEQ multiplex PCR; TCRdb's copy has only in-frame clones and leaves some out. The sample records some 150,000 clones, about nine tenths being singletons. As for this clone: The target antigen is unknown.

This TCR derives from an adult who received the AZD1222 COVID-19 vaccine. The starting material was peripheral blood, obtained 28 days after the second AZD1222 dose.

DNA of the CDR3: TGTGCCAGCAGCTTAGATCCATCACCCGTGGGGAAACTGTTTTTT. It codes for CASSLDPSPVGKLFF. The V call is TRBV7-2, the J call TRBJ1-4; no clear D gene. Germline V gene data show CDR1 as SGHTA and CDR2 as FQGNSA. V was shortened by 1 base and J by 11 bases, with 17 bases between the two germline ends. CDR3 size: 15 residues.